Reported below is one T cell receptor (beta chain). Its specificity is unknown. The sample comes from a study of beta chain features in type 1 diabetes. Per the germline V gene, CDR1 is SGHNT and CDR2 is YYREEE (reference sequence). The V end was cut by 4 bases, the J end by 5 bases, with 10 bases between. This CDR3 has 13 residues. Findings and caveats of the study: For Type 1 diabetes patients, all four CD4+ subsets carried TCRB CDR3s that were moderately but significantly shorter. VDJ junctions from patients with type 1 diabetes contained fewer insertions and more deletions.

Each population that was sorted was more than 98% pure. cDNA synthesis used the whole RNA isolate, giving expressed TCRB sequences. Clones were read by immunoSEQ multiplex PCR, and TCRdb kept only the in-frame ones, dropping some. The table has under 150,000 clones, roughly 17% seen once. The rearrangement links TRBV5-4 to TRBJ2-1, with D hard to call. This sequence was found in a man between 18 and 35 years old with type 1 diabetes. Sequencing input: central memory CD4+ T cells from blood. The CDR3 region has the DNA TGTGCCAGCAGCCAGACTGAGCACAATGAGCAGTTCTTC. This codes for CASSQTEHNEQFF.